The next 23 T cell receptor beta chains were all read from a single sample in a study of a mutant IDH1 vaccine in newly diagnosed glioma. Time point here: week 23, last vaccination. Vaccination used 300 ug of mutant IDH1 20-mer peptide per dose, with topical imiquimod. No antigen has been identified for these receptors. Libraries were prepared by immunoSEQ multiplex PCR; TCRdb keeps only in-frame clonotypes and omits some of them. This sample yields about 65,000 clones, of which 80% to 90% are seen a single time; approximately 4.3% belongs to the top ten. Here the sequenced sample was PBMCs, taken from a glioma patient whose treatment included an IDH1 peptide vaccine. The receptors were sampled from a man aged 25-40 years with glioma.

The V call is TRBV4-1, the J call TRBJ2-7; the D is unclear. V was cut by 0 bases and J by 2 bases, with 8 bases left in between. This CDR3 is built from 14 residues. Germline values: CDR1 MGHRA, CDR2 YSYEKL. This CDR3 reads CASSQDPQTYEQYF. In nucleotides, the CDR3 is TGCGCCAGCAGCCAAGATCCCCAGACCTACGAGCAGTACTTC.

This rearrangement joins TRBV5-4 to TRBJ2-5; D is possibly TRBD1 or TRBD2 (6 bases each). The CDR3 length is 14 residues. The germline V and J ends were trimmed by 0 bases and 11 bases, with 17 bases remaining between them. Germline loops: CDR1 SGHNT, CDR2 YYREEE (reference sequence). In DNA form, the CDR3 reads TGTGCCAGCAGCTTGGAGAGGGGGAGGACGGAGCAGTACTTC. Protein product: CASSLERGRTEQYF.

The chain is built from TRBV4-1 and TRBJ2-1; D gene unclear. In germline, CDR1 is MGHRA, CDR2 YSYEKL. This CDR3 has 14 residues. The V end lost 0 bases, the J end lost 7 bases, and 10 bases lay between the germline ends. CDR3 DNA sequence: TGCGCCAGCAGCCAAGACCCAGACTCAAATGAGCAGTTCTTC. Translating it yields CASSQDPDSNEQFF.

This clone is a singleton in its sample. The J gene is TRBJ1-2, the V gene TRBV5-4, with no clear D. There are 14 residues in the CDR3. V was shortened by 3 bases and J by 5 bases, with 14 bases between the two germline ends. Looked up from germline, CDR1 is SGHNT and CDR2 is YYREEE (reference sequence). CDR3 in amino acids: CASSSTGKKYGYTF. The DNA for the CDR3 is TGTGCCAGCAGCTCCACCGGGAAGAAATATGGCTACACCTTC.

This rearrangement joins TRBV6-6 to TRBJ2-7; D is possibly TRBD1 or TRBD2 (5 bases each). Germline V gene data show CDR1 as MNHNY and CDR2 as SVGAGI (reference sequence). V was shortened by 1 base and J by 2 bases, with 12 bases between the two germline ends. The CDR3 covers 15 residues. The CDR3 is CASSYWPGTPYEQYF. The CDR3 DNA reads as TGTGCCAGCAGTTACTGGCCAGGGACGCCCTACGAGCAGTACTTC.

The count of this clone is one. V is TRBV6-5 and J is TRBJ2-7; 7 nucleotides agree with TRBD1. V lost 6 bases, J lost 3 bases, and 2 bases stayed unmatched. The CDR3 has 12 amino acids. Germline V gene lookup returns CDR1 MNHEY and CDR2 SVGAGI. CDR3 sequence: CASRQGYYEQYF. The CDR3 DNA is TGTGCCAGCAGACAGGGGTACTACGAGCAGTACTTC.

This clone was seen more than once but under ten times. The chain joins TRBV6-1 to TRBJ1-4; 7 positions agree with TRBD1. Germline-derived CDR1 and CDR2 are MNHNS and SASEGT. V was clipped by 6 bases and J by 2 bases; unmatched bases: 6. CDR3 size: 15 residues. The CDR3 region is CASRKTGATNEKLFF. The CDR3, as DNA: TGTGCCAGCAGGAAAACAGGGGCCACTAATGAAAAACTGTTTTTT.

This chain links TRBV5-1 with TRBJ1-1; no clear D gene. Germline V lookup: CDR1 SGHRS, CDR2 YFSETQ. CDR3 length: 15 residues. The V end lost 1 base, the J end lost 0 bases, and 10 bases lay between the germline ends. CDR3 coding DNA: TGCGCCAGCAGCTTGACGGTGGCTCTGAACACTGAAGCTTTCTTT. The encoded protein is CASSLTVALNTEAFF. Variable domain in full (rest from reference TRBV5-1 and TRBJ1-1): KAGVTQTPRYLIKTRGQQVTLSCSPISGHRSVSWYQQTPGQGLQFLFEYFSETQRNKGNFPGRFSGRQFSNSRSEMNVSTLELGDSALYLCASSLTVALNTEAFFGQGTRLTVV.

V gene TRBV19 combines with J gene TRBJ1-1, with unresolved D. Germline V gene data show CDR1 as LNHDA and CDR2 as SQIVND (reference sequence). V lost 5 bases to trimming and J lost 5 bases, with 9 bases between them. The length of the CDR3 is 12 residues. In DNA, the CDR3 is TGTGCCAGTAGTGTCGGAGGGACTGAAGCTTTCTTT. Translation gives CASSVGGTEAFF.

This chain links TRBV18 with TRBJ1-5; D not resolved. CDR3 length: 16 amino acids. The germline gives CDR1 KGHSH, CDR2 LQKENI. Trimming pared 0 bases from V and 0 bases from J, leaving 9 bases between. CDR3 in amino acids: CASSPPNMNSNQPQHF. The DNA of the CDR3 is TGTGCCAGCTCACCACCGAACATGAATAGCAATCAGCCCCAGCATTTT.

This clone appeared a few times. The V and J genes are TRBV7-2 and TRBJ1-1; TRBD1 matches 7 bases. The CDR3 runs 14 residues. V lost 5 bases and J lost 5; bases outside the gene matches: 8. CDR1 is SGHTA, CDR2 FQGNSA, per germline. CDR3 bases: TGTGCCAGCAGCCAACACAGGGGAGGGACTGAAGCTTTCTTT. This codes for CASSQHRGGTEAFF.

The rearrangement uses TRBV6-1 and TRBJ1-6; TRBD1 is a possible D gene (6 bases). V was shortened by 10 bases and J by 4 bases, with 14 bases between the two germline ends. CDR1 is MNHNS and CDR2 is SASEGT in the germline V gene. The CDR3 length is 14 residues. Here the CDR3 DNA reads TGTGCCATAAGGACAGAGGTATATAATTCACCCCTCCACTTT. Residues: CAIRTEVYNSPLHF.

The chain employs TRBV13 and TRBJ2-7; 11 bases map to TRBD2. Germline CDR1 PRHDT, CDR2 FYEKMQ (reference sequence). After removal of 5 bases from V and 3 bases from J, the junction contained 15 bases not matched to a gene. This CDR3 has 18 residues. The CDR3 bases are TGTGCCAGCAGCCCCCATTCATCGTGGGGACTAGCGGACTACGAGCAGTACTTC. It translates to CASSPHSSWGLADYEQYF.

This clone was counted a few times. J is TRBJ2-5 and V is TRBV5-4; no reliable D call. There are 14 residues in the CDR3. The V end lost 4 bases, the J end lost 0 bases, and 10 bases lay between the germline ends. Germline V gene lookup returns CDR1 SGHNT and CDR2 YYREEE (reference sequence). The CDR3 bases are TGTGCCAGCAGCCCGGCAGGAAACCAAGAGACCCAGTACTTC. This gives the protein CASSPAGNQETQYF.

The chain carries TRBV11-2 and TRBJ1-5, with a weak D call TRBD1 (6 bases). Trimming removed 1 base at V and 4 bases at J, with 11 bases between. There are 15 residues in the CDR3. The germline gives CDR1 SGHAT, CDR2 FQNNGV. The CDR3 nucleotides read TGTGCCAGCAGCTTAGGCATACAGGGTAATCAGCCCCAGCATTTT. It encodes CASSLGIQGNQPQHF.

This clone was seen once. V and J are TRBV5-6 and TRBJ2-1; D may match TRBD1 or TRBD2 (7 bases each). Trimming pared 4 bases from V and 6 bases from J, leaving 17 bases between. The CDR3 spans 15 residues. CDR1 and CDR2 from the germline V gene are SGHDT and YYEEEE. The CDR3 nucleotides read TGTGCCAGCAGCGGGAGGGGGCGCAAACTCAATGAGCAGTTCTTC. It yields the protein CASSGRGRKLNEQFF.

The V gene is TRBV10-3, the J gene TRBJ2-5; 7 nucleotides line up with TRBD1. Germline trimming cut 6 bases from V and 5 bases from J; bases unmatched to any gene: 9. The V gene's germline CDR1 is ENHRY and CDR2 SYGVKD. The CDR3 sequence is 14 residues long. The CDR3 protein is CAIRSAAGGETQYF. The CDR3 bases are TGTGCCATCAGATCGGCGGCAGGGGGTGAGACCCAGTACTTC.

V and J are TRBV7-9 and TRBJ2-1, with D unclear. V gave up 5 bases and J gave up 7 bases, with 6 bases separating them. Germline lookup yields CDR1 SEHNR and CDR2 FQNEAQ (reference sequence). This CDR3 is 11 amino acids long. In DNA form, the CDR3 reads TGTGCCAGCAGCCCCCCAAATGAGCAGTTCTTC. This encodes CASSPPNEQFF.

This rearrangement joins TRBV5-6 to TRBJ2-1; a weak D match, TRBD1 (6 bases). Germline V CDR1 and CDR2: SGHDT, YYEEEE. There are 15 residues in the CDR3. V lost 1 base, J lost 8 bases, and 16 bases lay in between. CDR3 amino acids: CASSLFRGPQDEQFF. The CDR3 nucleotides are TGTGCCAGCAGCTTGTTCAGGGGTCCACAGGATGAGCAGTTCTTC.

The V gene is TRBV29-1, the J gene TRBJ1-1; 9 bases map to TRBD1. Germline CDR1 is SQVTM and CDR2 is ANQGSEA. V trimming: 3 bases; J trimming: 6 bases; junction bases outside the gene matches: 2. The CDR3 sequence is 12 residues long. The CDR3 DNA follows: TGCAGCGTTGAGACAGGGGGGGCTGAAGCTTTCTTT. As protein: CSVETGGAEAFF.

The V call is TRBV5-6, the J call TRBJ2-5; the D gene is possibly TRBD1 (5 bases). The DNA matches TRBJ2-7 better at its end, which makes the J call doubtful. CDR3 length equals 12 residues. Germline V lookup: CDR1 SGHDT, CDR2 YYEEEE. The CDR3 loop reads CASSWQGYEQYF. As DNA, the CDR3 is TGTGCCAGCAGCTGGCAGGGTTACGAGCAGTACTTC.

The chain employs TRBV4-1 and TRBJ1-3; D remains ambiguous. Trimming shortened V by 4 bases and J by 9 bases, and 10 bases separated the two germline ends. Germline CDR1 reads MGHRA; CDR2 reads YSYEKL. This CDR3 contains 12 residues. The CDR3 region is CASSRDVGTIYF. The CDR3 region has the DNA TGCGCCAGCAGCCGAGACGTCGGCACCATATATTTT.

The rearrangement joins TRBV2 to TRBJ1-6; TRBD1 is a possible D gene (6 bases). V was shortened by 4 bases and J by 4 bases, with 14 bases between the two germline ends. The germline V gene has CDR1 SNHLY and CDR2 FYNNEI. The CDR3 is 16 amino acids. The CDR3 DNA follows: TGTGCCAGCAGTGGATTGGGGGCACGGTATAATTCACCCCTCCACTTT. This encodes CASSGLGARYNSPLHF.